The T cell receptor beta chain described here comes from a study of blood T cells in healthy people across ages. The CDR3 length is 13 residues. V lost 0 bases, J lost 6 bases, and 6 bases lay in between. Germline V gene sequence: CDR1 SGDLS, CDR2 YYNGEE. It was with a sample-barcoded 5' primer and a J-beta primer mix that a second PCR of about 6 to 12 cycles was run. TCRdb redid the calling of the 5' RACE reads with MiXCR, one entry per CDR3 protein. The sample lists 850,000 to 1,000,000 distinct CDR3 sequences, 51% occurring once. The clonotype originates from a woman aged 55-69 years in good health. The sample comprised blood. The chain combines TRBV9 with TRBJ2-2; D might be TRBD1 (5 bases). The CDR3 reads CASSVGQPGELFF. Here the CDR3 DNA reads TGTGCCAGCAGCGTAGGACAGCCCGGGGAGCTGTTTTTT.